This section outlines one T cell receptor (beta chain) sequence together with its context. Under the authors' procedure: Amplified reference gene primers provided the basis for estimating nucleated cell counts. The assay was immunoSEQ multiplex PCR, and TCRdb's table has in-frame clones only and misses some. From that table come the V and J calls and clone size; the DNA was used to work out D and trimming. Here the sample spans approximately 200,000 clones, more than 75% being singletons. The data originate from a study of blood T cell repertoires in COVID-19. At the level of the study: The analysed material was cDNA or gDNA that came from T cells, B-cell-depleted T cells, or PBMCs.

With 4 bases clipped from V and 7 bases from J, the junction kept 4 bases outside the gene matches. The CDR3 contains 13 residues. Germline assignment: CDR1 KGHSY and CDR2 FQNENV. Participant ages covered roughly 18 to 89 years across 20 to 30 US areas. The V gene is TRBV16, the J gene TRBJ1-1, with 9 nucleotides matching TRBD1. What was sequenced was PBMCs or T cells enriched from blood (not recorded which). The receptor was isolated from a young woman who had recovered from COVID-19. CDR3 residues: CASSPDRGYEAFF. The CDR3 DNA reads TGTGCCAGCAGCCCCGACAGGGGGTATGAAGCTTTCTTT.